Sequencing of this TCR beta chain was carried out in a study of T cells in Graves' hyperthyroidism and ophthalmopathy. Study summary: Peripheral blood sampling occurred at initial diagnosis, before any treatment.

This clonotype was seen more than once but under ten times. CDR1 and CDR2 (germline): SEHNR, FQNEAQ (reference sequence). There are 17 residues in the CDR3. Germline trimming cut 3 bases from V and 1 base from J; bases unmatched to any gene: 6. Authors of the study amplified TCR beta CDR3 regions from RNA transcripts. The HTBI set primed first-round TCR CDR3 RT-PCR. MiXCR, run by TCRdb on the multiplex PCR reads, gives a single entry per CDR3 protein. The sample shows a few hundred thousand distinct CDR3 sequences, around an eighth of them seen only once. The sequenced sample was blood. The sequence was collected from a man aged 30-40 years with Graves' hyperthyroidism that later progressed to Graves' ophthalmopathy. V usage is TRBV7-9 and J usage is TRBJ2-2; 9 positions match TRBD2. This CDR3 is CASSLSSGALNTGELFF. The DNA for the CDR3 is TGTGCCAGCAGCTTGTCTAGCGGGGCCTTGAACACCGGGGAGCTGTTTTTT.